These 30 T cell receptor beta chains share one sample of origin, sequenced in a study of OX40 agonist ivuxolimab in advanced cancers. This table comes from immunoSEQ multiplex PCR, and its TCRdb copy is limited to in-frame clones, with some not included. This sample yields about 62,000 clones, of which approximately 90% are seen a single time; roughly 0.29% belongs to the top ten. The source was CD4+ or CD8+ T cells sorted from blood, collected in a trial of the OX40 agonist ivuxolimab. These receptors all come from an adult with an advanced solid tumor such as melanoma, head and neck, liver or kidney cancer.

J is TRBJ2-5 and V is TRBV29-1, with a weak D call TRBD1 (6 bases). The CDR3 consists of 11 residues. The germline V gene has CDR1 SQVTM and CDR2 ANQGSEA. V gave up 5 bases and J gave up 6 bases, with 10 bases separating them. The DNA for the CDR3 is TGCAGCGTTACGGACAGAAAGACCCAGTACTTC. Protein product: CSVTDRKTQYF.

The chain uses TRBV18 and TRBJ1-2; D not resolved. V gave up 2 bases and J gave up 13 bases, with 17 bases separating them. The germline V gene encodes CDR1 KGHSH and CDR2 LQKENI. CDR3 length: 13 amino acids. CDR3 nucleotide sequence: TGTGCCAGCTCACCATATTATGGAGACGGGAGCACCTTC. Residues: CASSPYYGDGSTF.

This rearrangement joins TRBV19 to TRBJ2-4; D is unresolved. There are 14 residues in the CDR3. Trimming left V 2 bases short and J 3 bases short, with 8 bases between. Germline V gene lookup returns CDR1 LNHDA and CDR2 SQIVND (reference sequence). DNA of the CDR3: TGTGCCAGTAGTATACAGGCTTTCAAAAACATTCAGTACTTC. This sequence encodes CASSIQAFKNIQYF. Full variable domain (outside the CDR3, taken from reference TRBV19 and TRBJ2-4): DGGITQSPKYLFRKEGQNVTLSCEQNLNHDAMYWYRQDPGQGLRLIYYSQIVNDFQKGDIAEGYSVSREKKESFPLTVTSAQKNPTAFYLCASSIQAFKNIQYFGAGTRLSVL.

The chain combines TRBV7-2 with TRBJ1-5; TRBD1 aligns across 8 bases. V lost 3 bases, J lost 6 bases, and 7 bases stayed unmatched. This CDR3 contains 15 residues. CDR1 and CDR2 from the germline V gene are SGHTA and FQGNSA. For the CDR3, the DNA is TGTGCCAGCAGCTTCGGACAGGGTGGTACTCAGCCCCAGCATTTT. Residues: CASSFGQGGTQPQHF.

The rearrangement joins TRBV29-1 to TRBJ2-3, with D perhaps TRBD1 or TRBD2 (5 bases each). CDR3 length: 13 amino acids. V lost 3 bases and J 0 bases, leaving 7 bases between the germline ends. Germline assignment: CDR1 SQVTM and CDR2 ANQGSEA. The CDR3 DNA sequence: TGCAGCGTTGACAGGGAGAGCACAGATACGCAGTATTTT. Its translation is CSVDRESTDTQYF.

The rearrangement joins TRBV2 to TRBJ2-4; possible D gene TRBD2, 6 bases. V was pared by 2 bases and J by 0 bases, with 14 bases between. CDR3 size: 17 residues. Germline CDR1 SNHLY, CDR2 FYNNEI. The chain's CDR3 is CASSERQGLIAKNIQYF. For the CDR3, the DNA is TGTGCCAGCAGTGAACGTCAGGGACTTATAGCCAAAAACATTCAGTACTTC.

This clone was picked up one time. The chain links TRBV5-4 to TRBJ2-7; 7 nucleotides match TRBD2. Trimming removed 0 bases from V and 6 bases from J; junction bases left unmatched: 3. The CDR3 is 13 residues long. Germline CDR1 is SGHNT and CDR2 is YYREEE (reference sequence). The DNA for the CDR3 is TGTGCCAGCAGCTTGGCGGGCGGGAGCGAGCAGTACTTC. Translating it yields CASSLAGGSEQYF.

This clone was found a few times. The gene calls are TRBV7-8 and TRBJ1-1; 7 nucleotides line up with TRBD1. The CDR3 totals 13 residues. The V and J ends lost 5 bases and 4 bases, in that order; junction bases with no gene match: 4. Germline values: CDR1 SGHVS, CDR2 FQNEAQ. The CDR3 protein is CASSQRQGTEAFF. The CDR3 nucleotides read TGTGCCAGCAGCCAACGACAGGGCACTGAAGCTTTCTTT. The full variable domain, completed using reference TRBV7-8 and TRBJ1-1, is GAGVSQSPRYKVAKRGQDVALRCDPISGHVSLFWYQQALGQGPEFLTYFQNEAQLDKSGLPSDRFFAERPEGSVSTLKIQRTQQEDSAVYLCASSQRQGTEAFFGQGTRLTVV.

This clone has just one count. CDR3 nucleotides: TGTGCCATCGCTCCAGGGCAGGGATCCAACACCGGGGAGCTGTTTTTT. Translation: CAIAPGQGSNTGELFF. This chain joins TRBV10-3 and TRBJ2-2; TRBD1 might be the D (5 bases). The ends were cut back, 8 bases at V and 2 bases at J, with 18 bases in the middle. Germline V lookup: CDR1 ENHRY, CDR2 SYGVKD. There are 16 residues in the CDR3.

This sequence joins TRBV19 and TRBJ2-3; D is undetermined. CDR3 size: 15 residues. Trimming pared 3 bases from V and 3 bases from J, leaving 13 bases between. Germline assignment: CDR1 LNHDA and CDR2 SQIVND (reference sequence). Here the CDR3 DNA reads TGTGCCAGTAGTATCCAAACTCTAGGAACAGATACGCAGTATTTT. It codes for CASSIQTLGTDTQYF.

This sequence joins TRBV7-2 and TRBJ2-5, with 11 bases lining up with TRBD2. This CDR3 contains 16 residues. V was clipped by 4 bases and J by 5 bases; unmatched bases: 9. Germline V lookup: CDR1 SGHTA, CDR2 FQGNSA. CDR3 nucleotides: TGTGCCAGCAGCTCCAAACTAGCGGGAGTAATGGAGACCCAGTACTTC. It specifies CASSSKLAGVMETQYF. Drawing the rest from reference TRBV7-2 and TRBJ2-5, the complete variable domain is GAGVSQSPSNKVTEKGKDVELRCDPISGHTALYWYRQSLGQGLEFLIYFQGNSAPDKSGLPSDRFSAERTGGSVSTLTIQRTQQEDSAVYLCASSSKLAGVMETQYFGPGTRLLVL.

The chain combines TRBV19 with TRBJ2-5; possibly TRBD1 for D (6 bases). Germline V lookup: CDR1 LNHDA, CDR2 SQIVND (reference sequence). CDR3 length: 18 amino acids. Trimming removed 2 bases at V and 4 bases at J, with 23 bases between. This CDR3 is CASSISAGDINPSETQYF. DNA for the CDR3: TGTGCCAGTAGTATAAGCGCCGGGGACATCAACCCCTCAGAGACCCAGTACTTC. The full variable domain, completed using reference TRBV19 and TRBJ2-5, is DGGITQSPKYLFRKEGQNVTLSCEQNLNHDAMYWYRQDPGQGLRLIYYSQIVNDFQKGDIAEGYSVSREKKESFPLTVTSAQKNPTAFYLCASSISAGDINPSETQYFGPGTRLLVL.

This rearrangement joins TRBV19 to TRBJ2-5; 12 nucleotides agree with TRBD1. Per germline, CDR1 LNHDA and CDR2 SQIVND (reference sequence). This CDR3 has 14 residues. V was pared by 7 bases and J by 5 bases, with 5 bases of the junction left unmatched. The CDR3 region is CASKGQGAWETQYF. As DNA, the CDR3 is TGTGCCAGTAAGGGACAGGGGGCTTGGGAGACCCAGTACTTC.

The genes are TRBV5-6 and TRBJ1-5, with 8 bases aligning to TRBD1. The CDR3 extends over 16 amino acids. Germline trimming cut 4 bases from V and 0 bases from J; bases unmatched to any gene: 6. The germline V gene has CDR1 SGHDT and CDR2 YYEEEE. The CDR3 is CASSLRTGHSNQPQHF. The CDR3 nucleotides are TGTGCCAGCAGCCTACGGACAGGGCATAGCAATCAGCCCCAGCATTTT.

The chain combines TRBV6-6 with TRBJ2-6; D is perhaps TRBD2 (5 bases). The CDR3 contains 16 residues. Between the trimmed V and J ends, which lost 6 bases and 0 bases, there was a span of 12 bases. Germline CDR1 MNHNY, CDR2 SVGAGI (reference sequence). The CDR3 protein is CASRSDFHSGANVLTF. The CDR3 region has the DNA TGTGCCAGCAGATCGGACTTTCACTCTGGGGCCAACGTCCTGACTTTC.

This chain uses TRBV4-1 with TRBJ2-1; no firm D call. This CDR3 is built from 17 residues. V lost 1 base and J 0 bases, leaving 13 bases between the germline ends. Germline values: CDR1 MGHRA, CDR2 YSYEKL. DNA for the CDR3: TGCGCCAGCAGCCAAGTCGGTCGCGGACGCTCCTACAATGAGCAGTTCTTC. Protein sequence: CASSQVGRGRSYNEQFF.

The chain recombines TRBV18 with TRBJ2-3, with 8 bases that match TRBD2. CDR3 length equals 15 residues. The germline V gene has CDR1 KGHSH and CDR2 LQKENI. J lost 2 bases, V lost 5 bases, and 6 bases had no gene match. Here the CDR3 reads CASSETSGVTDTQYF. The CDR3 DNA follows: TGTGCCAGCTCAGAAACTAGCGGAGTCACAGATACGCAGTATTTT.

CDR3 region: CASSEDSRSFEQYF. DNA of the CDR3: TGTGCCAGCAGCGAAGACAGTAGATCTTTCGAGCAGTACTTC. The rearrangement joins TRBV7-9 to TRBJ2-7, with TRBD1 as a possible D gene (5 bases). CDR1 is SEHNR, CDR2 FQNEAQ, per germline (reference sequence). This CDR3 region has 14 residues. Trimming removed 5 bases from V and 6 bases from J, with 17 bases in between.

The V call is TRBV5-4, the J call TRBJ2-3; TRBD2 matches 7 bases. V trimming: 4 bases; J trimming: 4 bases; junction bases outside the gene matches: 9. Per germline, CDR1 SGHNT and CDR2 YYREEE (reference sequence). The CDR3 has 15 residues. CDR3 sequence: CASSTPGLMSDTQYF. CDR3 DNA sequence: TGTGCCAGCAGCACGCCGGGACTAATGTCAGATACGCAGTATTTT.

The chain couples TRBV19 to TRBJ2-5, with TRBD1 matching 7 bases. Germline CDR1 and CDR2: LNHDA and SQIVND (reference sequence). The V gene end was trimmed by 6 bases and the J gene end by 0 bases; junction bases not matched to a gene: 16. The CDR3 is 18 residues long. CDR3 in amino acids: CASSLPTRQGGYQETQYF. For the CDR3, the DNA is TGTGCCAGTAGCCTTCCCACCCGACAGGGCGGGTACCAAGAGACCCAGTACTTC. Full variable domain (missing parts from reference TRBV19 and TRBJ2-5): DGGITQSPKYLFRKEGQNVTLSCEQNLNHDAMYWYRQDPGQGLRLIYYSQIVNDFQKGDIAEGYSVSREKKESFPLTVTSAQKNPTAFYLCASSLPTRQGGYQETQYFGPGTRLLVL.

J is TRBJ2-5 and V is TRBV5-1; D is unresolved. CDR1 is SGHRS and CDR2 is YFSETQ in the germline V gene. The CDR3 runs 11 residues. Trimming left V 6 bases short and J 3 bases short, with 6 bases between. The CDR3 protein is CASIAEETQYF. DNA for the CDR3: TGCGCCAGCATCGCCGAAGAGACCCAGTACTTC.

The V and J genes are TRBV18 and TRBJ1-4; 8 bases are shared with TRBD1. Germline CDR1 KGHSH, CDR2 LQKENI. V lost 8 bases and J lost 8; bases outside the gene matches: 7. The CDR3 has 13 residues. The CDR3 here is CASRGQGGEKLFF. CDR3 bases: TGTGCCAGCAGAGGACAGGGTGGGGAAAAACTGTTTTTT.

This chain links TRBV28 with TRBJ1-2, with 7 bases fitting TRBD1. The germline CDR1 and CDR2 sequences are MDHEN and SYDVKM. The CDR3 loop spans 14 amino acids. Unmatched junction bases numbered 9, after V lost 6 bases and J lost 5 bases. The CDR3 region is CASRATGVSYGYTF. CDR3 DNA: TGTGCCAGCAGGGCCACAGGGGTATCGTATGGCTACACCTTC.

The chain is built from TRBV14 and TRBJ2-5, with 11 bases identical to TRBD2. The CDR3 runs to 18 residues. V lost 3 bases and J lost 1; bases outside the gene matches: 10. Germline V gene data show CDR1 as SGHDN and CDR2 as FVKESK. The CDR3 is CASSQGVSTSGTQETQYF. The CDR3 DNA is TGTGCCAGCAGCCAGGGAGTTTCGACTAGCGGGACCCAAGAGACCCAGTACTTC. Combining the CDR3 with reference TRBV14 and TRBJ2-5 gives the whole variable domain EAGVTQFPSHSVIEKGQTVTLRCDPISGHDNLYWYRRVMGKEIKFLLHFVKESKQDESGMPNNRFLAERTGGTYSTLKVQPAELEDSGVYFCASSQGVSTSGTQETQYFGPGTRLLVL.

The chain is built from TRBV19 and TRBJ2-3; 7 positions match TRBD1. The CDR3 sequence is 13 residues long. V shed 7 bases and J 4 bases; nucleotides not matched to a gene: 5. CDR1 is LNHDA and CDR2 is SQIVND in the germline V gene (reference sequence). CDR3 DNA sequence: TGTGCCAGTAAAATGGACAGGCCAGATACGCAGTATTTT. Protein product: CASKMDRPDTQYF.

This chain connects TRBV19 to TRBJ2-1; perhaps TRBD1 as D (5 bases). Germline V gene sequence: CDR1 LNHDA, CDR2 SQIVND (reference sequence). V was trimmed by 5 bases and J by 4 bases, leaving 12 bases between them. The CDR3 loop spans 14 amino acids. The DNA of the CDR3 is TGTGCCAGTAGTTTAGGGGCTAGGTACAATGAGCAGTTCTTC. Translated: CASSLGARYNEQFF.

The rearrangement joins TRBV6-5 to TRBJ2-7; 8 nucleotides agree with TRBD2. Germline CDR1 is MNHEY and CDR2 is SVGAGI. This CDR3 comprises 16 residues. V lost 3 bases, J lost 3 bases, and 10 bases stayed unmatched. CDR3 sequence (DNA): TGTGCCAGCAGTTATCGGACTAGCCCTCTGAACTACGAGCAGTACTTC. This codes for CASSYRTSPLNYEQYF.

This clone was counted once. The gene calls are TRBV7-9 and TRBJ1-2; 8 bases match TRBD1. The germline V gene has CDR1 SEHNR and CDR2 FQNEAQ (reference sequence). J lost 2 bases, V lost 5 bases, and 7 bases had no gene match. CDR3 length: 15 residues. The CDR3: CASSPGTGGNYGYTF. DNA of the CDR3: TGTGCCAGCAGCCCCGGGACAGGAGGGAACTATGGCTACACCTTC.

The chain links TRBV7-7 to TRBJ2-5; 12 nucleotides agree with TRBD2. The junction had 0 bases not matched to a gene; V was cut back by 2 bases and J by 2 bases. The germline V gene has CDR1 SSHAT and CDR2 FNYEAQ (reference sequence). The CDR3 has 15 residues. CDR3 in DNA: TGTGCCAGCAGCTTACTAGCGGGAGGGCAAGAGACCCAGTACTTC. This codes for CASSLLAGGQETQYF. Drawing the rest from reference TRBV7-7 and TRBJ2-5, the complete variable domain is GAGVSQSPRYKVTKRGQDVTLRCDPISSHATLYWYQQALGQGPEFLTYFNYEAQPDKSGLPSDRFSAERPEGSISTLTIQRTEQRDSAMYRCASSLLAGGQETQYFGPGTRLLVL.

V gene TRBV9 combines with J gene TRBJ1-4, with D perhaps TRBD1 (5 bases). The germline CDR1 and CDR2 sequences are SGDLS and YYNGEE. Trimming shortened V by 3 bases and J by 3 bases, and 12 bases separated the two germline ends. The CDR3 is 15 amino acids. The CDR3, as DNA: TGTGCCAGCAGCGGAGTGGGGGGGGCTAATGAAAAACTGTTTTTT. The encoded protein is CASSGVGGANEKLFF.